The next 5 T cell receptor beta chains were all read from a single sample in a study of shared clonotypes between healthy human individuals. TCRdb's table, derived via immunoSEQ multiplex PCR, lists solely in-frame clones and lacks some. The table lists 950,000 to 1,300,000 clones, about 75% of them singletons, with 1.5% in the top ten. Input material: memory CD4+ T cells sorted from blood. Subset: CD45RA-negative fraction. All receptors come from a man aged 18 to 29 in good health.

In DNA, the CDR3 is TGTGCCAGCAGCGATCGAACTGGGGGAGAGCAGTTCTTC. Translation: CASSDRTGGEQFF. The chain has TRBV11-2 and TRBJ2-1, with D perhaps matching TRBD1 or TRBD2 (5 bases each). In germline, CDR1 is SGHAT, CDR2 FQNNGV. This CDR3 comprises 13 residues. Trimming took off 5 bases at V and 10 bases at J, with 15 bases between the two ends.

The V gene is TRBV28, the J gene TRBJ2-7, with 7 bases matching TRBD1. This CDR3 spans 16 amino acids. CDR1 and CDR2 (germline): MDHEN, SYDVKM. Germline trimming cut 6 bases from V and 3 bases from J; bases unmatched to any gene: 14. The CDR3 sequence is CASSYPSATGNYEQYF. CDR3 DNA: TGTGCCAGCAGCTACCCGTCGGCGACAGGGAACTACGAGCAGTACTTC.

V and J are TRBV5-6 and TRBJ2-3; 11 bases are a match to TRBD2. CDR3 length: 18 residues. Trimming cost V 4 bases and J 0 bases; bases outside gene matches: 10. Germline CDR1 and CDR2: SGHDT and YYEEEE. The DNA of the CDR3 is TGTGCCAGCAGCCCCCAACTAGCGGGGGCCACTAGCACAGATACGCAGTATTTT. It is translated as CASSPQLAGATSTDTQYF.

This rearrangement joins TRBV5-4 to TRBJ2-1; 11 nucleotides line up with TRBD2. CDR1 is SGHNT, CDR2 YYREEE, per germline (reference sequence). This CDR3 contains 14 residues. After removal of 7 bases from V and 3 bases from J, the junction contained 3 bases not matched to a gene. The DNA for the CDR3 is TGTGCCAGCTCCGGGACTAGCGGCTACAATGAGCAGTTCTTC. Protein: CASSGTSGYNEQFF.

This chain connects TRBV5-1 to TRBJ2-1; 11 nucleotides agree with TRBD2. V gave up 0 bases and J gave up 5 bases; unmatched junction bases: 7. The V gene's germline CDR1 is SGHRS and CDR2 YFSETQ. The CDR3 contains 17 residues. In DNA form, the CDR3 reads TGCGCCAGCAGCTTGGGAGTACTAGCGGGAGATCACAATGAGCAGTTCTTC. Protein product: CASSLGVLAGDHNEQFF.